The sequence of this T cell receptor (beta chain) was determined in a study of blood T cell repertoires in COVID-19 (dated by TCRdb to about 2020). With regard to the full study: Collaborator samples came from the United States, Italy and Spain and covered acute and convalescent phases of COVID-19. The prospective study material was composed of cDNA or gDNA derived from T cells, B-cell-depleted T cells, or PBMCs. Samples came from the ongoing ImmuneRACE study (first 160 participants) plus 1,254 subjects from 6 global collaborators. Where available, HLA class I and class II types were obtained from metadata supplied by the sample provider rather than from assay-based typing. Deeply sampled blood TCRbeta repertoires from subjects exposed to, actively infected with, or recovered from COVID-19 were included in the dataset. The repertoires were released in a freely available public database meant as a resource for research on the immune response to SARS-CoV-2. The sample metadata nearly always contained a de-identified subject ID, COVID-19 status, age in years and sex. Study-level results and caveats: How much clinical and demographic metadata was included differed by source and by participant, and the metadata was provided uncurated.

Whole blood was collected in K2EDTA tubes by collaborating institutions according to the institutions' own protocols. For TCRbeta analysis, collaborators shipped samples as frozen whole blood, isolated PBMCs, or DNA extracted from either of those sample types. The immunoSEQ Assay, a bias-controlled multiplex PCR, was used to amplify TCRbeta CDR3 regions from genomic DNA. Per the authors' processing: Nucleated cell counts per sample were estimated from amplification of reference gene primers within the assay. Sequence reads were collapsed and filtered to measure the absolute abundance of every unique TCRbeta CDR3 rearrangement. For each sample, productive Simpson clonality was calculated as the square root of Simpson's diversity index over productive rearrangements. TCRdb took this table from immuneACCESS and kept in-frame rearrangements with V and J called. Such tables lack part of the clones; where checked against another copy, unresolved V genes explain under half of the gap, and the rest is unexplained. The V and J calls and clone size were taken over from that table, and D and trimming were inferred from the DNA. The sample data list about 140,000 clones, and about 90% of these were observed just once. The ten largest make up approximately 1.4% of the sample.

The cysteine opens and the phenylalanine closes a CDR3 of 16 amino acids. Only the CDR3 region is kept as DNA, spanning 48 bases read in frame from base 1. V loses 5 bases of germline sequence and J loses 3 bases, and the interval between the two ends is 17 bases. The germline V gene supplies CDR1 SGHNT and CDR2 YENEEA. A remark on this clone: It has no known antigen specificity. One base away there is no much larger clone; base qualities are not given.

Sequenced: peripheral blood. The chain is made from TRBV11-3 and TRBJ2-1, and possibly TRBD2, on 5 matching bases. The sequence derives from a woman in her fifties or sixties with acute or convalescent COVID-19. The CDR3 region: CASSQRATLVYNEQFF. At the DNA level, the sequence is TGTGCCAGCAGCCAGAGGGCGACCTTGGTCTACAATGAGCAGTTCTTC.